The source of this T cell receptor (beta chain) is a study of OX40 agonist ivuxolimab in advanced cancers. Turning to the overall study: Ivuxolimab was an agonistic, fully human IgG2 monoclonal antibody directed against OX40 (CD134), a costimulatory receptor. Intravenous ivuxolimab was administered to patients every 2 weeks at six dose levels: 0.01, 0.1, 0.3, 1.5, 3 and 10 mg/kg. Prior anti-PD-1, anti-PD-L1 or anti-CTLA-4 therapy was permitted, and roughly two fifths of dose-escalation patients had received checkpoint inhibitors. In the dose-escalation cohort, more than 75% of patients were male, and the mean age was roughly 60 years, with a range of 23 to 79. Peripheral TCRbeta sequencing aimed to test whether ivuxolimab altered TCR sequence diversity and caused clonal T-cell expansion. Three dose-escalation patients achieved partial responses, one with hepatocellular carcinoma and two with cutaneous melanoma. The paper reports the monotherapy dose-escalation portion (N = 52 patients) of the phase I ivuxolimab trial. Among the approximately 50 dose-escalation patients, around 19 had hepatocellular carcinoma, about 15 melanoma, 9 renal cell carcinoma and 9 head and neck cancer. Broader findings and caveats from the paper: In the 0.1-3.0 mg/kg groups, partial responders had among the lowest normalized peripheral clonal expansion, particularly in CD8+ T cells. The antigen specificity of the peripheral T cells that underwent clonal expansion was not determined. After ivuxolimab, expanded clones were on average more numerous among CD8+ T cells than among CD4+ T cells. Low levels of normalized T-cell clonal expansion were also seen in some patients who did not respond. Clonal expansion of both CD4+ and CD8+ blood T cells was observed from baseline to week 6 at doses 0.1 to 3.0 mg/kg.

In the case of this clone: Its antigen is not yet known. Base qualities are missing; no much larger clone stands one base away.

Patients with autoimmune disease history or receiving systemic immunosuppression were excluded from the trial. In every dose cohort, peripheral blood was drawn for TCR sequencing at baseline, cycle 4 day 1, and cycle 7 day 1. The samples were drawn from a first-in-human, open-label, multicenter phase I dose-escalation trial of ivuxolimab. Adults with locally advanced or metastatic melanoma, renal cell carcinoma, hepatocellular carcinoma or head and neck squamous cell carcinoma were enrolled in the trial. Before TCR sequencing, CD4+ T cells and CD8+ T cells were sorted from peripheral blood as separate populations. To sequence the TCRbeta CDR3 region, genomic DNA was isolated from the sorted cells. The immunoSEQ Assay was used for sequencing of TCRbeta CDR3 regions. TCRdb carries this immuneACCESS record with in-frame sequences only. Its versions omit some clonotypes, under half of them owing to an unresolved V gene in the studies checked, with the rest unexplained. The sample table contains 65,000 to 85,000 clones; only one count was recorded for 92% of them. More than 7.5% of the sample comes from the top ten.

The CDR3 contains 13 residues, cysteine and phenylalanine counted. Only the CDR3 DNA stays, 39 bases, in frame from base 1. V sheds 4 bases and J sheds 7 bases, leaving 13 bases between their ends. The germline V gene (reference sequence) supplies CDR1 SEHNR and CDR2 FQNEAQ. The TCR was taken from an adult with an advanced solid tumor such as melanoma, head and neck, liver or kidney cancer. The receptor chain draws on TRBV7-9 and TRBJ1-1; a weak D assignment points to TRBD1 (5 bases agree). Sequencing was performed on CD4+ or CD8+ T cells sorted from blood, taken in a trial of the OX40 agonist ivuxolimab. CDR3 sequence: CASSSGQGNEAFF. The DNA reads TGTGCCAGCAGCTCAGGCCAGGGTAATGAAGCTTTCTTT.